Listed below are T cell receptor beta chains from one sample, sequenced in a study of blood T cell repertoires in COVID-19. The repertoire was sequenced with immunoSEQ multiplex PCR; TCRdb's copy has only in-frame clones and lacks some. The sample contains about 140,000 clones, roughly 88% of which appear only once. Input material: peripheral blood. The receptors come from a man in his 70s with acute or convalescent COVID-19. Each CDR3 is given with its conserved first and last residue. The order of the fields is J gene, clone size, V gene, D gene, CDR3 DNA, CDR3 protein. A D gene is named only where the DNA matches it firmly. Clone size is shown for a subset of rows, as once, few, many or a class of expanded clone.

TRBJ2-1	-	TRBV7-8	TRBD2	TGTGCCAGCAGCTTAGTAGCGGGAGGGCAAAGCTCCTACAATGAGCAGTTCTTC	CASSLVAGGQSSYNEQFF
TRBJ1-5	-	TRBV19	TRBD1	TGTGCCAGTACTCAGGGGGCCACCTACAATCAGCCCCAGCATTTT	CASTQGATYNQPQHF
TRBJ2-7	once	TRBV27	-	TGTGCCAGCGGCACCATTAACTCCTACGAGCAGTACTTC	CASGTINSYEQYF
TRBJ2-2	-	TRBV5-1	-	TGCGCCAGCAGCTGGGAATGGGGGCACGCGAACACCGGGGAGCTGTTTTTT	CASSWEWGHANTGELFF
TRBJ1-1	-	TRBV12-3/TRBV12-4	-	TGTGCCAGCAGTCGGGAGGTGGTAGCTTTCTTT	CASSREVVAFF
TRBJ2-1	-	TRBV10-1	TRBD1	TGCGCCAGCAGTGGGACAGGGGGTAGGACCTACAATGAGCAGTTCTTC	CASSGTGGRTYNEQFF
TRBJ2-7	-	TRBV18	TRBD2	TGTGCCAGCTCACCACAACTAGCGGGGGGGTACGAGCAGTACTTC	CASSPQLAGGYEQYF
TRBJ1-1	-	TRBV21-1	-	TGTGCCAGCAGCAGTGGCTCGGGACAGGAAACTGAAGCTTTCTTT	CASSSGSGQETEAFF
TRBJ2-5	-	TRBV10-1	TRBD1	TGCGCCAGCAGTGAAGACAGGGGTGGGATCCAAGAGACCCAGTACTTC	CASSEDRGGIQETQYF
TRBJ2-7	-	TRBV11-2	-	TGTGCCAGCAGCCGCGATTATCGGTACGAGCAGTACTTC	CASSRDYRYEQYF
TRBJ1-5	once	TRBV6-2/TRBV6-3	-	TGTGCCAGCAGTCGGGAGGGGGGCAATCAGCCCCAGCATTTT	CASSREGGNQPQHF
TRBJ1-2	once	TRBV5-1	TRBD1	TGCGCCAGCAGCTTGGGACAGGGAAATGGCTACACCTTC	CASSLGQGNGYTF
TRBJ1-2	-	TRBV19	-	TGTGCCAGTAGTATAGATGGGGAGGAATATGGCTACACCTTC	CASSIDGEEYGYTF
TRBJ1-1	-	TRBV28	TRBD1	TGTGCCAGCAGATCTGACAGGGGAGTGGTGAACACTGAAGCTTTCTTT	CASRSDRGVVNTEAFF
TRBJ2-2	-	TRBV30	TRBD1	TGTGCCTGGAGTAGGGACAGGGCGAGCACCGGGGAGCTGTTTTTT	CAWSRDRASTGELFF
TRBJ2-3	once	TRBV11-2	TRBD2	TGTGCCAGCAGCCCCGGACTAGCGGGGGGCCTCACAGATACGCAGTATTTT	CASSPGLAGGLTDTQYF
TRBJ1-6	once	TRBV6-2/TRBV6-3	-	TGTGCCAGCAGTTACTCTGAGGGTCCTTATAATTCACCCCTCCACTTT	CASSYSEGPYNSPLHF
TRBJ2-2	once	TRBV11-3	-	TGTGCCAGCAGCTTGGGGAGTCGGGGGATACAGAACACCGGGGAGCTGTTTTTT	CASSLGSRGIQNTGELFF
TRBJ1-2	-	TRBV15	-	TGTGCCACCAGCAGAGATCTTGGCAGAAACTATGGCTACACCTTC	CATSRDLGRNYGYTF
TRBJ1-4	-	TRBV27	TRBD1	TGTGCCAGCAGTTACCTGACAGGGGGTGAAAAACTGTTTTTT	CASSYLTGGEKLFF
TRBJ2-5	-	TRBV2	-	TGTGCCAGCAGTGATTCGGGGATTCCAGAGACCCAGTACTTC	CASSDSGIPETQYF
TRBJ2-7	-	TRBV3-1/TRBV3-2	-	TGTGCCAGCAGCCAAGCCGGGACAGCGGGCTACGAGCAGTACTTC	CASSQAGTAGYEQYF
TRBJ2-7	-	TRBV6-5	TRBD1	TGTGCCAGCAGGGGTTACCGGACAGGGGGCGCGGGGTACTTC	CASRGYRTGGAGYF
TRBJ2-7	-	TRBV3-1/TRBV3-2	TRBD1	TGTGCCAGCAGCCAAGATCCAAACAGGGGGTTCAACGGCGAGCAGTACTTC	CASSQDPNRGFNGEQYF
TRBJ1-1	-	TRBV7-9	-	TGTGCCAGCAGCTTACATACGGGGATGAACACTGAAGCTTTCTTT	CASSLHTGMNTEAFF
TRBJ1-4	-	TRBV7-9	-	TGTGCCAGCAGCGCGCATGAAAAACTGTTTTTT	CASSAHEKLFF
TRBJ1-3	-	TRBV9	-	TGTGCCAGCAGCCCCGAGGCCTTGGTTGGGAACACCATATATTTT	CASSPEALVGNTIYF
TRBJ2-1	-	TRBV19	TRBD2	TGTGCCAGTAGCCCGGGACCGGGGACTAGCGGCTACAATGAGCAGTTCTTC	CASSPGPGTSGYNEQFF
TRBJ2-7	-	TRBV7-8	TRBD2	TGTGCCAGCAGCCTCGGACTAGCGGGGGGCGGATCCTACGAGCAGTACTTC	CASSLGLAGGGSYEQYF
TRBJ2-7	few	TRBV7-2	TRBD2	TGTGCCAGCAGCCACGGGGGGGAGCAGTACTTC	CASSHGGEQYF
TRBJ1-2	-	TRBV28	-	TGTGCCAGCGATAAGTCGCAGGGTTTTGGCTACACCTTC	CASDKSQGFGYTF
TRBJ2-1	once	TRBV27	TRBD1	TGTGCCAGCAGCCTTATCGGACAGGTACGGAATGAGCAGTTCTTC	CASSLIGQVRNEQFF
TRBJ2-7	-	TRBV3-1/TRBV3-2	TRBD2	TGTGCCAGCAGCCAAGGACTAGCGGGGGCCTACGAGCAGTACTTC	CASSQGLAGAYEQYF
TRBJ1-2	-	TRBV15	TRBD1	TGTGCCACCAGCACCAAACGACAGGGGGATATTTTTGGCTACACCTTC	CATSTKRQGDIFGYTF
TRBJ2-1	-	TRBV5-1	TRBD2	TGCGCCAGCAGCCATCAGGGACTAGCGGGAGCCAATGAGCAGTTCTTC	CASSHQGLAGANEQFF
TRBJ1-1	-	TRBV19	TRBD1	TGTGCCAGTAGTATTCAGACAGGGAGTAGTGAAGCTTTCTTT	CASSIQTGSSEAFF
TRBJ2-3	-	TRBV9	TRBD2	TGTGCCAGCAGCGTACTAGCGGGAGAGACAGATACGCAGTATTTT	CASSVLAGETDTQYF
TRBJ1-4	few	TRBV6-5	-	TGTGCCAGCAGGGCCTGGACACCAACTAATGAAAAACTGTTTTTT	CASRAWTPTNEKLFF
TRBJ2-7	-	TRBV2	TRBD1	TGTGCCAGCAGTGGGACAGGGGACCCCTACGAGCAGTACTTC	CASSGTGDPYEQYF
TRBJ1-2	-	TRBV20-1	-	TGCAGTGCTAGTACGCAGGGATCAAGACTCGCCTCGTATGGCTACACCTTC	CSASTQGSRLASYGYTF
TRBJ2-7	-	TRBV6-6	TRBD1	TGTGCCAGCAGTTTCTCCTGGGGACAGGTCTCCTACGAGCAGTACTTC	CASSFSWGQVSYEQYF
TRBJ1-2	-	TRBV18	-	TGTGCCAGCTCACCACCGGGCGGGGCGCAGGCCTATGGCTACACCTTC	CASSPPGGAQAYGYTF
TRBJ2-4	-	TRBV6-5	-	TGTGCCAGCAGTTCTCAGGGGATCAAAAACATTCAGTACTTC	CASSSQGIKNIQYF
TRBJ1-4	-	TRBV6-4	-	TGTGCCAGCAGTGACTCGAAGGAGGTTACAGCCACGAGAAAACTGTTTTTT	CASSDSKEVTATRKLFF
TRBJ1-4	-	TRBV5-4	TRBD1	TGTGCCAGCAGCTTTGGGGGGACAGGGGACGAAAAACTGTTTTTT	CASSFGGTGDEKLFF
TRBJ2-1	-	TRBV19	TRBD2	TGTGCCAGAGTAAGGGGGACTAGCGGGGCATATGGGCAGTTCTTC	CARVRGTSGAYGQFF
TRBJ2-3	-	TRBV6-5	-	TGTGCCAGCAGTAACGGACACCTATTCACAGATACGCAGTATTTT	CASSNGHLFTDTQYF
TRBJ2-2	-	TRBV6-4	-	TGTGCCAGCAGTGACTCCGCAGGGAACACCGGGGAGCTGTTTTTT	CASSDSAGNTGELFF
TRBJ2-1	few	TRBV5-1	-	TGCGCCAGCAGCTTGAACGGGGGCTCCTACAATGAGCAGTTCTTC	CASSLNGGSYNEQFF
TRBJ2-7	-	TRBV6-5	-	TGTGCCAGCAGTTACTCGAACAGCTACGAGCAGTACTTC	CASSYSNSYEQYF
TRBJ2-7	-	TRBV6-5	-	TGTGCCAGCAGAATAACGTACAGGGTACCCTACGAGCAGTACTTC	CASRITYRVPYEQYF
TRBJ2-3	-	TRBV5-6	-	TGTGCCAGCAGGTTGGGGCCTCAAGATACGCAGTATTTT	CASRLGPQDTQYF
TRBJ1-1	-	TRBV18	-	TGTGCCAGCTCACGCGGGTCCCCTGGTGGCACTGAAGCTTTCTTT	CASSRGSPGGTEAFF
TRBJ1-1	-	TRBV6-5	-	TGTGCCAGCAGCTTACCAGGAGGAACTGAAGCTTTCTTT	CASSLPGGTEAFF